Listed here are 8 T cell receptor beta chains from one sample, sequenced in a study of cytomegalovirus exposure and HLA in healthy donors. Both 60 Vbeta primers and 13 Jbeta primers went into the PCR. Sequenced by immunoSEQ multiplex PCR; TCRdb stores in-frame clones only, minus some. Of some 180,000 clones listed, roughly 80% were seen once; the top ten hold approximately 2.9%. Sequenced sample: PBMCs. The receptors were sampled from a female donor in good health and CMV-seronegative.

This sequence joins TRBV18 and TRBJ2-5; a weak D match, TRBD2 (5 bases). Germline CDR1 is KGHSH and CDR2 is LQKENI. The CDR3 sequence is 14 residues long. V was shortened by 3 bases and J by 3 bases, with 11 bases between the two germline ends. The CDR3 spells CASSPGRGKETQYF. CDR3 bases: TGTGCCAGCTCACCCGGACGGGGAAAAGAGACCCAGTACTTC.

J is TRBJ2-7 and V is TRBV4-1, with TRBD1 identical over 7 bases. The CDR3 contains 15 residues. Germline V gene data show CDR1 as MGHRA and CDR2 as YSYEKL. The V segment lost 1 base and the J segment 2 bases; nucleotides outside the gene matches: 5. CDR3 sequence: CASSQAGTVPYEQYF. The CDR3 DNA reads as TGCGCCAGCAGCCAAGCGGGGACAGTCCCCTACGAGCAGTACTTC.

This clone was seen a handful of times. The J gene is TRBJ2-4, the V gene TRBV28, with TRBD1 identical over 7 bases. With 4 bases clipped from V and 2 bases from J, the junction kept 5 bases outside the gene matches. Germline assignment: CDR1 MDHEN and CDR2 SYDVKM. The CDR3 spans 15 residues. The CDR3 DNA reads as TGTGCCAGCAGTTCCCAGACAGGGACCAAAAACATTCAGTACTTC. Its protein is CASSSQTGTKNIQYF.

The rearrangement links TRBV28 to TRBJ2-7; 9 bases line up with TRBD2. After removal of 7 bases from V and 5 bases from J, the junction contained 6 bases not matched to a gene. Germline assignment: CDR1 MDHEN and CDR2 SYDVKM. This CDR3 spans 13 amino acids. The CDR3 region is CASTGGGVDEQYF. DNA of the CDR3: TGTGCCAGCACCGGCGGGGGGGTGGACGAGCAGTACTTC.

The chain has TRBV6-6 and TRBJ2-5; no clear D. V was cut by 2 bases and J by 5 bases, with 12 bases left in between. CDR1 and CDR2 (germline): MNHNY, SVGAGI (reference sequence). The CDR3 is made up of 14 amino acids. CDR3 DNA: TGTGCCAGCAGTTACGACCGGGTGCGGGAGACCCAGTACTTC. Protein sequence: CASSYDRVRETQYF.

V and J are TRBV9 and TRBJ2-7; perhaps TRBD1 as D (6 bases). The V end was cut by 2 bases, the J end by 2 bases, with 14 bases between. This CDR3 region has 15 residues. Germline loops: CDR1 SGDLS, CDR2 YYNGEE. Here the CDR3 DNA reads TGTGCCAGCAGCGTCCATGGGGGCGGTCCCTACGAGCAGTACTTC. It is translated as CASSVHGGGPYEQYF.

As regards this clone: The same CDR3 is also encoded by other DNA sequences in this sample. This sequence joins TRBV15 and TRBJ2-5, with D maybe TRBD1 (5 bases). Germline CDR1 reads LNHNV; CDR2 reads YYDKDF (reference sequence). The CDR3 loop spans 14 amino acids. Deletions cut 0 bases from V and 1 base from J, with 6 bases between. CDR3 in amino acids: CATSRDRAQETQYF. In nucleotides, the CDR3 is TGTGCCACCAGCAGAGACAGGGCCCAAGAGACCCAGTACTTC.

This clone has a single count. The chain joins TRBV11-3 to TRBJ1-2; a possible D gene is TRBD1 (5 bases). Per germline, CDR1 SGHNT and CDR2 YENEEA. This CDR3 is 14 amino acids long. V shed 5 bases and J shed 9 bases, with 19 bases lying between them. CDR3 protein: CASSLGGDPSSYTF. The CDR3 nucleotides are TGTGCCAGCAGCCTCGGGGGGGATCCAAGCAGCTACACCTTC.